Listed here are 10 T cell receptor beta chains from one sample, sequenced in a study of blood T cells in healthy people across ages. For the second PCR, which ran for 7 to 11 cycles, a sample-barcoded 5' primer and a J-beta primer mix were used. TCRdb re-analysed the 5' RACE reads in MiXCR, keeping a single row per CDR3 protein. The sample includes 2 million or so distinct CDR3 sequences, around 50% seen only once; the top ten take approximately 2.1%. Sequencing was performed on blood. The receptors shown here come from a woman in her forties in good health.

The gene calls are TRBV6-5 and TRBJ1-2; 8 positions match TRBD1. V was pared by 6 bases and J by 12 bases, with 9 bases of the junction left unmatched. Germline CDR1 is MNHEY and CDR2 is SVGAGI. The CDR3 consists of 12 residues. The CDR3 sequence: CASSPPDRVNTF. For the CDR3, the DNA is TGTGCCAGCAGCCCCCCGGACAGGGTGAACACCTTC.

The CDR3 reads CASSVVGINTEAFF. The DNA of the CDR3 is TGTGCCAGCAGCGTAGTAGGGATAAACACTGAAGCTTTCTTT. V usage is TRBV9 and J usage is TRBJ1-1, with D uncertain. Trimming stripped 0 bases from V and 2 bases from J, with 8 bases between. The germline V gene has CDR1 SGDLS and CDR2 YYNGEE. The CDR3 runs 14 residues.

This chain connects TRBV20-1 to TRBJ2-5; D possibly corresponds to TRBD1 (5 bases). The V end lost 6 bases, the J end lost 1 base, and 12 bases lay between the germline ends. CDR3 length: 13 amino acids. CDR1 is DFQATT, CDR2 SNEGSKA, per germline (reference sequence). The DNA for the CDR3 is TGCAGTGCCGTGAAGACAGCCCAAGAGACCCAGTACTTC. This sequence encodes CSAVKTAQETQYF.

J is TRBJ2-1 and V is TRBV20-1; D may be TRBD1 or TRBD2 (5 bases each). V was trimmed by 3 bases and J by 9 bases, leaving 21 bases between them. Germline V gene lookup returns CDR1 DFQATT and CDR2 SNEGSKA (reference sequence). CDR3 length: 15 amino acids. CDR3 protein: CSARDLLGPGGEQFF. The CDR3 DNA reads as TGCAGTGCTAGGGACCTTCTGGGCCCTGGGGGTGAGCAGTTCTTC.

For the CDR3, the DNA is TGCAGCTACCACAGGGATGGAGGCACAGATACGCAGTATTTT. Translated: CSYHRDGGTDTQYF. The rearrangement uses TRBV29-1 and TRBJ2-3; the D gene is possibly TRBD1 (6 bases). Between the trimmed V and J ends, which lost 8 bases and 1 base, there was a span of 16 bases. CDR1 and CDR2 (germline): SQVTM, ANQGSEA. The CDR3 consists of 14 residues.

The rearrangement uses TRBV15 and TRBJ2-7, with D unresolved. Trimming shortened V by 5 bases and J by 0 bases, and 11 bases separated the two germline ends. The CDR3 sequence is 14 residues long. The germline V gene has CDR1 LNHNV and CDR2 YYDKDF (reference sequence). The CDR3 sequence is CATSGPTLSYEQYF. The CDR3 DNA sequence: TGTGCCACCAGCGGACCTACACTCTCCTACGAGCAGTACTTC.

The chain employs TRBV7-8 and TRBJ2-1, with 10 bases fitting TRBD1. The germline CDR1 and CDR2 sequences are SGHVS and FQNEAQ. The CDR3 has 19 residues. Trimming took 5 bases from V and 7 from J; bases not matched to a gene: 20. CDR3 region: CASSPTVPDRGRWVNEQFF. In nucleotides, the CDR3 is TGTGCCAGCAGCCCCACCGTTCCAGACAGGGGGCGTTGGGTGAATGAGCAGTTCTTC.

The rearrangement links TRBV29-1 to TRBJ2-6; a possible D gene is TRBD1 (6 bases). Between the trimmed V and J ends, which lost 6 bases and 4 bases, there was a span of 16 bases. Germline lookup yields CDR1 SQVTM and CDR2 ANQGSEA. This CDR3 is built from 15 residues. The CDR3 sequence: CSVSPRGRGANVLTF. The CDR3 DNA follows: TGCAGCGTGTCTCCAAGGGGGAGAGGGGCCAACGTCCTGACTTTC.

Only a few counts were recorded for this clonotype. V gene TRBV29-1 combines with J gene TRBJ2-1; 7 bases match TRBD2. Germline V CDR1 and CDR2: SQVTM, ANQGSEA. The CDR3 contains 15 residues. V was clipped by 0 bases and J by 2 bases; unmatched bases: 4. The CDR3 DNA sequence: TGCAGCGTTGAAGATAGAAGCGGGGCCTACAATGAGCAGTTCTTC. As protein: CSVEDRSGAYNEQFF.

The chain carries TRBV15 and TRBJ2-3; D gene ambiguous. With 0 bases removed from V and 2 bases from J, the gap between germline ends came to 12 bases. Germline CDR1 is LNHNV and CDR2 is YYDKDF (reference sequence). There are 16 residues in the CDR3. CDR3: CATSRDGRSSTDTQYF. The CDR3 nucleotides read TGTGCCACCAGCAGAGATGGGCGGTCCTCCACAGATACGCAGTATTTT.